This TCR beta chain emerged from a study of regulatory T cells in long-lasting Graves disease (dated by TCRdb to the early 2020s). Broadly, across the study: Patients with newly diagnosed Graves' disease had been on antithyroid drugs for under 3 months. A total of about 35 samples underwent TCR sequencing, from around 13 patients with persistent Graves' disease and approximately 20 patients with newly diagnosed Graves' disease. The study took place in China and was registered as a clinical trial. Persistent Graves' disease patients were compared with newly diagnosed Graves' disease patients by peripheral blood TCR sequencing and RNA sequencing.

This clonotype was seen ten or more times. The specificity of this receptor is unknown. One base away there is no much larger clone; base qualities are not given. Preparation of the library involved multiplex PCR. Instrument on record: Illumina HiSeq 4000. To build TCR beta libraries, CDR3 regions were amplified by Arm-PCR using iRepertoire HTBI primers. Before sequencing, the PCR products went through gel purification. In the original analysis: Across samples, about 64 TRBV and over 11 TRBJ segments were identified and used for gene usage analysis of CDR3 amino acid clonotypes. COPE and FqMerger were used to merge the filtered high-quality paired reads into contigs. BLAST was used to align contigs to IMGT TRBV, TRBD and TRBJ reference genes, and CDR3 was defined according to IMGT. Any clonotype with a frequency above 0.1% was classified as a highly expanded clone. Repertoire diversity was measured by Shannon entropy, and V-J evenness by the Gini coefficient. Clonotypes shared by more than one individual were considered public. TCRdb reran the public reads through fastp at Q25 and MiXCR, keeping productive beta chains. CDR3 protein duplicates are merged, each entry listing the most common genes and DNA. The V and J calls shown here were made by TCRdb, not taken from the authors' results. In all, the sample holds about 610,000 distinct CDR3 sequences, and roughly a sixth of those were seen once. 12% of the sample rests with the top ten.

The time point label for this specimen denotes: newly diagnosed GD, antithyroid drugs for less than 3 months. RNA was extracted from PBMCs in TRIzol for both TCR sequencing and RNA sequencing. The diagnosis of Graves' disease followed American Thyroid Association guidelines. The patients came from an endocrinology department in Xi'an, China. From each patient, about 9 milliliters of peripheral blood was collected into an EDTA anticoagulant tube. Ficoll Paque Plus density gradient separation was used to isolate PBMCs, and no further T cell sorting was done. An Agilent 2100 Bioanalyzer and agarose gel were used to check RNA quality, while a NanoDrop 2000 measured RNA concentration. Beyond this particular receptor, the publication reports: Sequencing and analysis were restricted to the TCR beta chain. Compared with newly diagnosed patients, persistent Graves' disease patients had lower TCR Shannon entropy and fewer highly expanded clones, which suggests clonal expansion. The small sample size was acknowledged by the authors as a limitation that may reduce accuracy. Patients with persistent disease shared more public clonotypes (roughly 2,900) than newly diagnosed patients did (approximately 990). Because the primary lesion, thyroid tissue, could not be accessed, the study looked at peripheral blood alone.

The sample was also linked to a second study, of T cells in Graves' hyperthyroidism and ophthalmopathy. As that second study puts it: Stable Graves' hyperthyroidism was defined as no progression to ophthalmopathy during 18 months of follow-up. Hyperthyroidism patients were newly diagnosed, with disease duration under 2 months, and aged 18 to 65 years. Patients with uncontrolled infections, other autoimmune diseases, pregnancy or lactation were excluded. Clinical symptoms, serum thyroxine and TRAb, thyroid ultrasound, and orbital computed tomography formed the basis for the diagnoses. The TCR CDR3 was subjected to a first round of RT-PCR using the HTBI primer set and the Qiagen OneStep RT-PCR kit. Most expanded thyroid clonotypes (frequency above 0.001) were also detected in blood, a finding suggesting that blood repertoires may reflect thyroid immune responses. Ophthalmopathy was separated from stable hyperthyroidism by a 13 V-J signature model, with around 90% sensitivity and approximately 81% specificity obtained in cross-validation and 80%/75% obtained in testing. During validation, the model predicted progression to ophthalmopathy a median of about 6.3 months ahead of onset, with 60% to 71% sensitivity and 72% to 85% specificity. TCR V-J signatures able to tell the groups apart were searched for in a discovery cohort of some 97 patients, of whom more than 40 had Graves' ophthalmopathy and around 57 had stable Graves' hyperthyroidism. An independent validation cohort of 18 to 20 hyperthyroidism patients and 15 or so patients who later progressed to ophthalmopathy tested prospective prediction of ophthalmopathy. The roughly 100 discovery patients were randomly divided into training and test sets at a 7:3 ratio. In addition, the study compared T-cell repertoires in thyroid tissue and in blood from 6 or 7 Graves' hyperthyroidism patients. Following sampling, methimazole starting at 30 mg daily was given to hyperthyroidism patients, and high-dose intravenous methylprednisolone was given to ophthalmopathy patients. Libraries were constructed in a second round of multiplex PCR, after which size selection and purification were performed. Paired-end sequencing of the libraries was performed with 100 bp reads on an Illumina HiSeq2000. SOAPnuke was used to process the raw data, throwing out any read that contained adapters or uncalled bases, had a mean Phred below 15, or lacked an exact constant-primer or identifier match. High-quality paired reads were merged with COPE v1.2.5, and unique nucleotide sequences were defined as clonotypes. MiTCR v1.1 was used to align the clonotypes against IMGT TRBV, TRBD and TRBJ reference segments. The analysis included only V-J combinations with a frequency above 0.0001, which together covered around 99% of the repertoires. A TCS score was defined as the ratio of F50 (clonal expansion) to E x V (chaos), with BLOSUM62-based TCRdist applied between CDR3 peptides within each V-J. Welch's t-statistics and random forest reduced 500 to 650 V-J features to 13, which were used in a naive Bayes classifier (R e1071). No statistical method was used to fix the sample size in advance, and group allocation was not hidden from the investigators. The paper reports TCR Vbeta CDR3 sequencing of about 140 peripheral blood samples: 40 or so ophthalmopathy, around 80 hyperthyroidism and around 17 progressor patients.

Sequences were derived from peripheral blood mononuclear cells (PBMCs), sampled at new diagnosis, from a patient treated with antithyroid drugs. This TCR was recovered from a man aged 18 to 29 with Graves disease. Donor details come from another sample of the same person, matched by shared clones.

The DNA sequence is as follows: TGTGCCAGCAGCTCAGTTACCTCCTACGAGCAGTACTTC. This translates into CASSSVTSYEQYF. The rearranged chain carries TRBV7-6 and TRBJ2-7; the D gene remains uncertain. Based on the germline V gene, the CDR1 and CDR2 sequences are SGHVS and FNYEAQ. The V end loses 4 bases and the J end loses 0 bases, and a stretch of 7 bases separates them. Including cysteine and phenylalanine, the CDR3 has 13 amino acids. Only the CDR3 region is kept as DNA, spanning 39 bases read in frame from base 1.